Below, 19 T cell receptor beta chains from the same sample are listed, as sequenced in a study of blood T cell repertoires in COVID-19. Here immunoSEQ multiplex PCR was the method, and the copy in TCRdb shows in-frame clones only, minus some. The sample shows some 290,000 clones, just under 90% of them seen only once. The sequenced sample consisted of peripheral blood. These receptors came from a woman in her thirties with COVID-19, enrolled during active disease.

The rearrangement uses TRBV11-2 and TRBJ1-6; TRBD1 aligns across 9 bases. V was pared by 5 bases and J by 10 bases, with 15 bases of the junction left unmatched. The CDR3 is 17 residues long. Germline values: CDR1 SGHAT, CDR2 FQNNGV. Here the CDR3 reads CASSVSSGTGHRSPLHF. CDR3 DNA: TGTGCCAGCAGCGTATCTTCCGGGACAGGGCACAGGTCACCCCTCCACTTT. Looking up the rest from reference TRBV11-2 and TRBJ1-6 gives the full variable domain: EAGVAQSPRYKIIEKRQSVAFWCNPISGHATLYWYQQILGQGPKLLIQFQNNGVVDDSQLPKDRFSAERLKGVDSTLKIQPAKLEDSAVYLCASSVSSGTGHRSPLHFGNGTRLTVT.

The chain joins TRBV3-1 (or the pseudogene TRBV3-2) to TRBJ1-1; 7 bases map to TRBD1. This CDR3 contains 14 residues. Germline values: CDR1 LGHDT, CDR2 YNNKEL (reference sequence). V lost 1 base and J lost 6; bases outside the gene matches: 5. The CDR3 region has the DNA TGTGCCAGCAGCCAAGTGCAGGGGGTGTCTGAAGCTTTCTTT. It codes for CASSQVQGVSEAFF.

The chain couples TRBV19 to TRBJ1-2; possibly TRBD1 for D (6 bases). The V gene lost 3 bases and the J gene lost 6 bases, with 11 bases spanning the gap. Germline CDR1 reads LNHDA; CDR2 reads SQIVND (reference sequence). This CDR3 has 13 residues. The chain's CDR3 is CASSITRGDGYTF. Here the CDR3 DNA reads TGTGCCAGTAGTATTACCAGGGGAGATGGCTACACCTTC.

The chain uses TRBV9 and TRBJ1-1; TRBD1 is a possible D gene (6 bases). CDR3 length: 14 residues. CDR1 is SGDLS, CDR2 YYNGEE, per germline. Trimming stripped 2 bases from V and 1 base from J, with 9 bases between. CDR3 loop: CASSVRGRNTEAFF. The CDR3 nucleotides read TGTGCCAGCAGCGTCAGGGGCAGGAACACTGAAGCTTTCTTT.

The chain carries TRBV2 and TRBJ1-6; TRBD1 matches at 7 bases. The CDR3 covers 13 residues. V shed 7 bases, J shed 13 bases, and the junction held 10 bases outside the gene matches. Per germline, CDR1 SNHLY and CDR2 FYNNEI. The CDR3 reads CASKRGGGPPLHF. DNA for the CDR3: TGTGCCAGCAAAAGAGGAGGGGGCCCTCCCCTCCACTTT.

The chain employs TRBV29-1 and TRBJ2-7; 7 bases are shared with TRBD1. The V gene end was trimmed by 6 bases and the J gene end by 3 bases; junction bases not matched to a gene: 8. Germline-derived CDR1 and CDR2 are SQVTM and ANQGSEA. The CDR3 loop spans 13 amino acids. CDR3 DNA sequence: TGCAGCGTGGAGACAGGGCGGAGCTACGAGCAGTACTTC. It translates to CSVETGRSYEQYF.

On this clone itself: The sample contains more than one DNA sequence encoding this CDR3. This rearrangement joins TRBV6-6 to TRBJ1-3; D unresolved. The germline V gene has CDR1 MNHNY and CDR2 SVGAGI (reference sequence). This CDR3 has 15 residues. V lost 3 bases and J 1 base, leaving 10 bases between the germline ends. This CDR3 is CASSYRRGSGNTIYF. The CDR3 nucleotides are TGTGCCAGCAGTTATAGGCGGGGTTCTGGAAACACCATATATTTT.

This chain joins TRBV11-2 and TRBJ2-2, with TRBD2 matching over 13 bases. This CDR3 spans 18 amino acids. Losses at the gene ends were 4 bases for V and 5 bases for J; bases not matched to a gene: 10. Germline V gives CDR1 SGHAT, CDR2 FQNNGV. The CDR3 nucleotides are TGTGCCAGCAGCTCATGGGAACTAGCGGGGGGGCTTACCGGGGAGCTGTTTTTT. Its translation is CASSSWELAGGLTGELFF.

The V gene is TRBV30, the J gene TRBJ2-7; 10 bases line up with TRBD2. The CDR3 has 14 residues. CDR1 and CDR2 (germline): GTSNPN, SVGIG (reference sequence). The CDR3 sequence is CAIAWTSGYYEQYF. CDR3 nucleotides: TGTGCAATCGCCTGGACTAGCGGATACTACGAGCAGTACTTC.

This clone appeared a single time. The V call is TRBV18, the J call TRBJ2-1, with a tentative D call TRBD2 (6 bases). CDR1 and CDR2 from the germline V gene are KGHSH and LQKENI. The CDR3 spans 17 residues. V was shortened by 4 bases and J by 2 bases, with 18 bases between the two germline ends. CDR3 loop: CASSLFIRGEAYNEQFF. The CDR3 DNA follows: TGTGCCAGCTCACTATTTATTCGAGGGGAGGCCTACAATGAGCAGTTCTTC.

In nucleotides, the CDR3 is TGTGCCAGCAGCCCCGGGACATTTGGGTCAGCTAACTATGGCTACACCTTC. Its translation: CASSPGTFGSANYGYTF. This chain connects TRBV5-6 to TRBJ1-2; weak D call: TRBD1 (6 bases). The CDR3 consists of 17 residues. Germline V gene lookup returns CDR1 SGHDT and CDR2 YYEEEE. V was pared by 4 bases and J by 0 bases, with 19 bases between.

The chain uses TRBV13 and TRBJ2-3, with D possibly being TRBD1 (6 bases). V lost 5 bases and J lost 1, with 16 bases in between. The CDR3 sequence is 16 residues long. CDR1 and CDR2 from the germline V gene are PRHDT and FYEKMQ (reference sequence). In nucleotides, the CDR3 is TGTGCCAGCAGCCCCTCAGGGGTTTCGGGCACAGATACGCAGTATTTT. It yields the protein CASSPSGVSGTDTQYF.

This clone was seen once. The genes are TRBV3-1 (or the pseudogene TRBV3-2) and TRBJ2-1, with D maybe TRBD2 (5 bases). V was shortened by 6 bases and J by 2 bases, with 8 bases between the two germline ends. Per the germline V gene, CDR1 is LGHDT and CDR2 is YNNKEL (reference sequence). The CDR3 contains 13 residues. The CDR3 coding sequence is TGTGCCAGCAGGGCGGGCCCCTACAATGAGCAGTTCTTC. Amino acids: CASRAGPYNEQFF.

The gene calls are TRBV12-3 or TRBV12-4 and TRBJ1-6, with a possible D match to TRBD1 (6 bases). V was clipped by 5 bases and J by 8 bases, with 10 bases between them. The CDR3 spans 13 residues. The CDR3 region is CASSQQGDSPLHF. DNA of the CDR3: TGTGCCAGCAGTCAACAGGGCGATTCACCCCTCCACTTT.

This clone was found once. The V call is TRBV10-3, the J call TRBJ2-2, with 8 bases fitting TRBD2. Germline trimming cut 0 bases from V and 4 bases from J; bases unmatched to any gene: 4. This CDR3 comprises 16 residues. The germline V gene encodes CDR1 ENHRY and CDR2 SYGVKD. The CDR3 loop is CAISESSGGITGELFF. Written as DNA, the CDR3 is TGTGCCATCAGTGAGTCCAGCGGGGGTATCACCGGGGAGCTGTTTTTT.

The chain employs TRBV6-4 and TRBJ2-1; the match to TRBD2 covers 8 bases. Germline CDR1 and CDR2: MRHNA and SNTAGT. V trimming: 6 bases; J trimming: 6 bases; junction bases outside the gene matches: 7. CDR3 size: 14 residues. For the CDR3, the DNA is TGTGCCAGCAGGAGCGGGGGACCTACCAATGAGCAGTTCTTC. Residues: CASRSGGPTNEQFF.

The chain has TRBV4-1 and TRBJ1-1; no firm D call. Per the germline V gene, CDR1 is MGHRA and CDR2 is YSYEKL. The ends were cut back, 1 base at V and 7 bases at J, with 13 bases in the middle. The CDR3 runs to 14 residues. CDR3 amino acids: CASSQGSDLLEAFF. The CDR3 DNA sequence: TGCGCCAGCAGCCAAGGGTCAGATCTTCTTGAAGCTTTCTTT.

The chain is built from TRBV7-8 and TRBJ2-5; 13 nucleotides match TRBD2. Germline trimming cut 5 bases from V and 5 bases from J; bases unmatched to any gene: 5. Germline V gene lookup returns CDR1 SGHVS and CDR2 FQNEAQ. The CDR3 has 15 residues. CDR3 DNA: TGTGCCAGCAGCCTAACTAGCGGGGGGGCGGAGACCCAGTACTTC. It codes for CASSLTSGGAETQYF.

This clone was detected once. The chain employs TRBV12-5 and TRBJ1-4, with 7 positions matching TRBD1. With V trimmed by 5 bases and J by 3 bases, 9 bases remained unmatched. Germline lookup yields CDR1 LGHNT and CDR2 FRNRAP. CDR3 length equals 16 residues. The CDR3 coding sequence is TGTGCTAGTGGTCTCGAACAGGGGTCGGCTAATGAAAAACTGTTTTTT. Amino acid sequence: CASGLEQGSANEKLFF.